This T cell receptor (beta chain) was identified during a study of blood T cell repertoires in COVID-19 (dated by TCRdb to the early 2020s). General notes on the study: Samples covering the acute and convalescent phases of COVID-19 were provided by collaborators in the United States, Italy and Spain. The prospective study material was composed of cDNA or gDNA derived from T cells, B-cell-depleted T cells, or PBMCs. Subjects who had been exposed to COVID-19, were actively infected with it, or had recovered from it provided the deeply sampled blood TCRbeta repertoires that made up the dataset. The repertoires were made available in a free public database intended to serve as a resource for research on the immune response to SARS-CoV-2. Samples came from the ongoing ImmuneRACE study (first 160 participants) plus 1,254 subjects from 6 global collaborators. Sample metadata almost always included a de-identified subject ID, COVID-19 status, age in years and sex. HLA class I and class II types, where available, came from metadata supplied by the sample provider rather than from assay-based typing.

The collaborating institutions used their own protocols to collect whole blood in K2EDTA tubes. For TCRbeta analysis, collaborators shipped samples as frozen whole blood, isolated PBMCs, or DNA extracted from either of those sample types. In the case of this clone: There is no known antigen for this receptor. No quality values exist for individual bases; no much larger clone is one base distant.

TCRbeta CDR3 regions were amplified from genomic DNA by means of the immunoSEQ Assay, a bias-controlled multiplex PCR. The source study handled its data this way. The number of nucleated cells in each sample was estimated by amplification of reference gene primers within the assay. Sequence reads were collapsed and filtered to measure the absolute abundance of every unique TCRbeta CDR3 rearrangement. Productive Simpson clonality was computed per sample as the square root of Simpson's diversity index over productive rearrangements. The source is immuneACCESS, and TCRdb retained only in-frame sequences with V and J called. Part of the clones is not carried over; for the studies checked, unresolved V genes explain less than half of this, and the remainder is unexplained. Clonal size and the V and J genes are those of that table, whereas D and trimming came from the DNA. The sample profile shows more than 85,000 clones; around 90% of them were found once. The top ten hold approximately 3.1% of the sample.

On the study overall, not on this receptor specifically: Clinical and demographic metadata were provided uncurated, with the amount varying by source and participant.

The sequence derives from a woman between 65 and 79 years old with acute or convalescent COVID-19. Sequenced input: peripheral blood.

The CDR3 protein: CASSYIGQGNTIYF. The DNA sequence is as follows: TGTGCCAGCAGTTACATCGGACAGGGAAACACCATATATTTT. The rearranged chain carries TRBV6-5 and TRBJ1-3; 6 matching bases give a weak D call of TRBD1. Between the V and J ends, shortened by 2 bases and 4 bases respectively, the junction contains 9 bases. CDR1 and CDR2, looked up from the germline V gene, are MNHEY and SVGAGI. There are 14 amino acids in the CDR3, from cysteine to phenylalanine inclusive. Only the CDR3 portion is preserved as DNA: 42 bases, with reading frame beginning at the first base.